These T cell receptor beta chains were read from a single sample in a study of early T cells in non-severe SARS-CoV-2 infection. TCRdb re-analysed the 5' RACE reads in MiXCR, keeping a single row per CDR3 protein. The data contain over 80,000 distinct CDR3 sequences, more than 10% of them seen just once; the ten biggest clones take up 4.4%. The sequences come from whole blood, collected at baseline. The receptors derive from an adult who was a healthcare worker with PCR-confirmed SARS-CoV-2 infection or an uninfected control (not recorded which). Both conserved end residues are part of each CDR3. The D gene is left open where the match is weak.

j_call: TRBJ2-3; d_call: -; cdr3_length: 16; v_call: TRBV24-1; cdr3_aa: CATSEPSSGRTDTQYF
j_call: TRBJ1-1; d_call: -; cdr3_length: 14; v_call: TRBV6-6; cdr3_aa: CASSGVQGSTEAFF
j_call: TRBJ2-3; d_call: -; cdr3_length: 16; v_call: TRBV9; cdr3_aa: CASSVGPSSSTDTQYF
j_call: TRBJ2-4; d_call: -; cdr3_length: 13; v_call: TRBV11-2; cdr3_aa: CASRETVSNIQYF
j_call: TRBJ2-7; d_call: -; cdr3_length: 13; v_call: TRBV11-2; cdr3_aa: CASSYTDPYEQYF
j_call: TRBJ1-4; d_call: -; cdr3_length: 14; v_call: TRBV5-1; cdr3_aa: CASSPDRINEKLFF
j_call: TRBJ2-7; d_call: -; cdr3_length: 15; v_call: TRBV2; cdr3_aa: CASTVREAMPGEQYF
j_call: TRBJ1-5; d_call: TRBD1; cdr3_length: 15; v_call: TRBV6-6; cdr3_aa: CASTSSQGGNQPQHF
j_call: TRBJ2-1; d_call: TRBD2; cdr3_length: 15; v_call: TRBV19; cdr3_aa: CASSIVSGGANEQFF
j_call: TRBJ1-5; d_call: TRBD1; cdr3_length: 15; v_call: TRBV2; cdr3_aa: CASSEDTGVDQPQHF
j_call: TRBJ2-4; d_call: TRBD1; cdr3_length: 15; v_call: TRBV5-1; cdr3_aa: CASRDRDLAKNIQYF
j_call: TRBJ2-5; d_call: TRBD2; cdr3_length: 15; v_call: TRBV10-3; cdr3_aa: CAISETSGLQETQYF
j_call: TRBJ2-7; d_call: TRBD1; cdr3_length: 15; v_call: TRBV19; cdr3_aa: CASRKTPGQAYEQYF
j_call: TRBJ2-6; d_call: TRBD1; cdr3_length: 19; v_call: TRBV6-5; cdr3_aa: CASSYSIGTGGSGANVLTF
j_call: TRBJ1-3; d_call: -; cdr3_length: 14; v_call: TRBV6-5; cdr3_aa: CASSYGVAGNTIYF
j_call: TRBJ1-3; d_call: -; cdr3_length: 14; v_call: TRBV5-1; cdr3_aa: CASSQDTTGNTIYF
j_call: TRBJ2-7; d_call: TRBD2; cdr3_length: 17; v_call: TRBV4-2; cdr3_aa: CASSQDKAGLEVYEQYF
j_call: TRBJ1-1; d_call: -; cdr3_length: 15; v_call: TRBV20-1; cdr3_aa: CSARVRTELNTEAFF
j_call: TRBJ2-4; d_call: -; cdr3_length: 15; v_call: TRBV5-6; cdr3_aa: CASSSWALVKNIQYF
j_call: TRBJ1-6; d_call: -; cdr3_length: 15; v_call: TRBV3-1; cdr3_aa: CASSPWPQGNSPLHF
j_call: TRBJ2-7; d_call: TRBD2; cdr3_length: 14; v_call: TRBV28; cdr3_aa: CASGRLAGTYEQYF
j_call: TRBJ2-7; d_call: -; cdr3_length: 11; v_call: TRBV7-8; cdr3_aa: CASSSRFEQYF
j_call: TRBJ1-5; d_call: -; cdr3_length: 16; v_call: TRBV6-6; cdr3_aa: CASTPTGQASNQPQHF
j_call: TRBJ1-1; d_call: -; cdr3_length: 13; v_call: TRBV18; cdr3_aa: CASSRNLGEEAFF
j_call: TRBJ2-5; d_call: -; cdr3_length: 14; v_call: TRBV28; cdr3_aa: CASSDAARQETQYF
j_call: TRBJ2-3; d_call: TRBD2; cdr3_length: 15; v_call: TRBV12-3/TRBV12-4; cdr3_aa: CASSYSGRDTDTQYF
j_call: TRBJ2-7; d_call: -; cdr3_length: 14; v_call: TRBV20-1; cdr3_aa: CSAREGTGAYEQYF
j_call: TRBJ2-3; d_call: -; cdr3_length: 15; v_call: TRBV12-3/TRBV12-4; cdr3_aa: CASSQDPQKADTQYF
j_call: TRBJ1-1; d_call: -; cdr3_length: 15; v_call: TRBV5-4; cdr3_aa: CASSARTALNTEAFF
j_call: TRBJ1-6; d_call: -; cdr3_length: 13; v_call: TRBV4-1; cdr3_aa: CASSQPTISPLHF
j_call: TRBJ2-2; d_call: -; cdr3_length: 15; v_call: TRBV11-3; cdr3_aa: CASSSGVLNTGELFF
j_call: TRBJ2-7; d_call: -; cdr3_length: 14; v_call: TRBV6-2/TRBV6-3; cdr3_aa: CASSYQPSSYEQYF
j_call: TRBJ2-3; d_call: TRBD1; cdr3_length: 14; v_call: TRBV5-1; cdr3_aa: CASSSLGTVDTQYF
j_call: TRBJ2-1; d_call: -; cdr3_length: 13; v_call: TRBV2; cdr3_aa: CASGTGNYNEQFF
j_call: TRBJ1-5; d_call: -; cdr3_length: 15; v_call: TRBV11-2; cdr3_aa: CASSFAIWGDQPQHF
j_call: TRBJ1-1; d_call: -; cdr3_length: 14; v_call: TRBV5-1; cdr3_aa: CASSWGSHWAEAFF
j_call: TRBJ1-5; d_call: -; cdr3_length: 13; v_call: TRBV6-1; cdr3_aa: CASSEGVHQPQHF
j_call: TRBJ2-3; d_call: -; cdr3_length: 14; v_call: TRBV14; cdr3_aa: CASSRRDWTDTQYF
j_call: TRBJ1-5; d_call: -; cdr3_length: 15; v_call: TRBV20-1; cdr3_aa: CSALRAANSNQPQHF
j_call: TRBJ2-4; d_call: -; cdr3_length: 16; v_call: TRBV11-2; cdr3_aa: CASSPQSVLAKNIQYF
j_call: TRBJ2-5; d_call: TRBD2; cdr3_length: 14; v_call: TRBV9; cdr3_aa: CASSPGLASKTQYF
j_call: TRBJ1-2; d_call: -; cdr3_length: 16; v_call: TRBV3-1; cdr3_aa: CASSQDVTLVGEGYTF
j_call: TRBJ2-7; d_call: -; cdr3_length: 13; v_call: TRBV20-1; cdr3_aa: CSARLASPYEQYF
j_call: TRBJ1-2; d_call: -; cdr3_length: 10; v_call: TRBV29-1; cdr3_aa: CSVEDYGYTF
j_call: TRBJ1-6; d_call: -; cdr3_length: 14; v_call: TRBV6-5; cdr3_aa: CASSYSTLNSPLHF
j_call: TRBJ2-7; d_call: -; cdr3_length: 14; v_call: TRBV12-3/TRBV12-4; cdr3_aa: CASSLGWGEYEQYF
j_call: TRBJ1-1; d_call: -; cdr3_length: 13; v_call: TRBV18; cdr3_aa: CASSSTLNTEAFF
j_call: TRBJ2-1; d_call: -; cdr3_length: 12; v_call: TRBV27; cdr3_aa: CASSFQGQEQFF
j_call: TRBJ2-7; d_call: TRBD1; cdr3_length: 13; v_call: TRBV2; cdr3_aa: CANRQGSSYEQYF
j_call: TRBJ1-1; d_call: -; cdr3_length: 15; v_call: TRBV5-1; cdr3_aa: CASSLGSDSGTEAFF
j_call: TRBJ2-3; d_call: -; cdr3_length: 16; v_call: TRBV12-5; cdr3_aa: CASGLNSGLGADTQYF
j_call: TRBJ2-1; d_call: -; cdr3_length: 15; v_call: TRBV30; cdr3_aa: CAWKGTGSSYNEQFF
j_call: TRBJ2-4; d_call: -; cdr3_length: 13; v_call: TRBV14; cdr3_aa: CASSQDLSGTPHF
j_call: TRBJ2-1; d_call: -; cdr3_length: 11; v_call: TRBV20-1; cdr3_aa: CSAREYNEQFF
j_call: TRBJ2-7; d_call: TRBD2; cdr3_length: 17; v_call: TRBV7-8; cdr3_aa: CASSLTSGGPHSYEQYF
j_call: TRBJ1-4; d_call: TRBD1; cdr3_length: 16; v_call: TRBV28; cdr3_aa: CASSRQGAGANEKLFF
j_call: TRBJ1-2; d_call: -; cdr3_length: 13; v_call: TRBV6-1; cdr3_aa: CASRKTDNYGYTF
j_call: TRBJ1-5; d_call: -; cdr3_length: 15; v_call: TRBV11-2; cdr3_aa: CASSERGSSNQPQHF
j_call: TRBJ1-5; d_call: -; cdr3_length: 15; v_call: TRBV19; cdr3_aa: CASSITGTGNQPQHF